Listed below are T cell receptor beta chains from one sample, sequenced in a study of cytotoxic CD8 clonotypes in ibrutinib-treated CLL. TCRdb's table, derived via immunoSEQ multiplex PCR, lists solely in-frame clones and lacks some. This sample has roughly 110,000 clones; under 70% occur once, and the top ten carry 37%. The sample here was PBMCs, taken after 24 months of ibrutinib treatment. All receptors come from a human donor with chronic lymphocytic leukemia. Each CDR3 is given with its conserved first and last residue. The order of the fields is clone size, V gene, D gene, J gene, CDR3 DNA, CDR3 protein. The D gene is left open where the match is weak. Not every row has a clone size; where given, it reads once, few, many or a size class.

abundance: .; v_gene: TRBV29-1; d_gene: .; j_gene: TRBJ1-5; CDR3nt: TGCAGCGTCGTTCAGGGGAGCAATCAGCCCCAGCATTTT; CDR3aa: CSVVQGSNQPQHF
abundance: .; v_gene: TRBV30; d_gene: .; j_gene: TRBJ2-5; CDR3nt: TGTGCCTGGGCCGAACAAGAGACCCAGTACTTC; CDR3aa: CAWAEQETQYF
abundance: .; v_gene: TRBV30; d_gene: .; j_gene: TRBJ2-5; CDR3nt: TGTGCCTGGAGTGGCGGCAGACAAGAGACCCAGTACTTC; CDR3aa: CAWSGGRQETQYF
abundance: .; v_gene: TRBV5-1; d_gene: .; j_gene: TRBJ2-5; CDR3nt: TGCGCCAGCAGCATTTCCGGGTTGCAAGAGACCCAGTACTTC; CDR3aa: CASSISGLQETQYF
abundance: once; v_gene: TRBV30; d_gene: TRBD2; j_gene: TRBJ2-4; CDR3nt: TGTGCCTGGAGCGTTTCTAGCGGGGGGGCCAAAAACATTCAGTACTTC; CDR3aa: CAWSVSSGGAKNIQYF
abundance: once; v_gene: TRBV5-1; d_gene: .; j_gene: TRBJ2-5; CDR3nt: TGCGCCAGCAGACAGGCCATTGGAGAGACCCAGTACTTC; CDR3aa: CASRQAIGETQYF
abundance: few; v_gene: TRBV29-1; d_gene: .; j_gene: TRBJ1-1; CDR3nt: TGCAGCGTTGGTCCACAACAGGGCTCTCGGCCTGAAGCTTTCTTT; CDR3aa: CSVGPQQGSRPEAFF
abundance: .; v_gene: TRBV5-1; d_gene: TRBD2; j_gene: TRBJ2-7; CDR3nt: TGCGCCAGCAGCTTGGGTGAGGGACTAGCGGCCTCCTACGAGCAGTACTTC; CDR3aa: CASSLGEGLAASYEQYF
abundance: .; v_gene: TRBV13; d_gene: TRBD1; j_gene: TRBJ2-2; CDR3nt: TGTGCCAGCAGCCGCCGGGACAGAGCGACCGGGGAGCTGTTTTTT; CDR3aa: CASSRRDRATGELFF
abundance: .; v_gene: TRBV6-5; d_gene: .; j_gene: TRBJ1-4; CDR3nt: TGTGCCAGCAGTCCAACCCTCGGGGCTAATGAAAAACTGTTTTTT; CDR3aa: CASSPTLGANEKLFF
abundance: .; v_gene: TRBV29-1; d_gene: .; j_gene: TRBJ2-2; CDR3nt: TGCAGCGTTCCTCAAAACACCGGGGAGCTGTTTTTT; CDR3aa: CSVPQNTGELFF
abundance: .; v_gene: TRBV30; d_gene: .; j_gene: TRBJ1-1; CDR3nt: TGTGCCCGCAGTCGGGGGGGCCTGAACACTGAAGCTTTCTTT; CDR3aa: CARSRGGLNTEAFF
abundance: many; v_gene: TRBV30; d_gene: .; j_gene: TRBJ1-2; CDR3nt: TGTGCCTGGAGTTTCCAGGCCCTAGCTAACTATGGCTACACCTTC; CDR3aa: CAWSFQALANYGYTF
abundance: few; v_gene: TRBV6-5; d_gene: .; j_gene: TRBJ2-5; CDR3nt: TGTGCCAGCAGGTCGGGGGGCACCTTCCAAGAGACCCAGTACTTC; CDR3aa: CASRSGGTFQETQYF
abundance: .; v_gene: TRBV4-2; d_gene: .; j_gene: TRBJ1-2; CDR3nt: TGTGCCAGCAGCTTTCTCCGAGACAGACCCTATGGCTACACCTTC; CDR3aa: CASSFLRDRPYGYTF
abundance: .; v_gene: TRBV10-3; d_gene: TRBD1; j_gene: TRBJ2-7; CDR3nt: TGTGCCATCGGGACAGGGACCTACGAGCAGTACTTC; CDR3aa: CAIGTGTYEQYF
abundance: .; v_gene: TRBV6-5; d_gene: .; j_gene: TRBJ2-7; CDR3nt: TGTGCCAGCAGCCCCACTTTCCAGGGGTTGCACGAGCAGTACTTC; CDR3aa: CASSPTFQGLHEQYF
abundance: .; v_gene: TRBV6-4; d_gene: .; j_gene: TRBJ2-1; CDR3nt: TGTGCCAGCAGCGTGGGACTCTCCAATGAGCAGTTCTTC; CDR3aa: CASSVGLSNEQFF
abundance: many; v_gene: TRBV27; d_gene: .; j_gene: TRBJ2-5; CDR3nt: TGTGCCAGCAGTTTCCAACAGGGAGGAGAGACCCAGTACTTC; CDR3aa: CASSFQQGGETQYF
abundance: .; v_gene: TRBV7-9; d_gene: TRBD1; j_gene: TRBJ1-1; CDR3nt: TGTGCCAGCAGCCACCGACAGGGACCCGAAGCTTTCTTT; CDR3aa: CASSHRQGPEAFF
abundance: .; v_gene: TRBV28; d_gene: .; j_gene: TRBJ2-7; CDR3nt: TGTGCCAGCAGTGGAAGGGGGAGGAAGAACTACGAGCAGTACTTC; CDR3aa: CASSGRGRKNYEQYF
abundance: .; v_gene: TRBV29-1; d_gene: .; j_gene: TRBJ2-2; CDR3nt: TGCAGCGTTGATCTGGGTGGCGGGGAGCTGTTTTTT; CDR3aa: CSVDLGGGELFF
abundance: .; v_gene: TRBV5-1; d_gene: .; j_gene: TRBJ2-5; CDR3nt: TGCGCCAGCAGCCTTGTGGGCCAGGGAGGCCGCGAGACCCAGTACTTC; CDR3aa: CASSLVGQGGRETQYF
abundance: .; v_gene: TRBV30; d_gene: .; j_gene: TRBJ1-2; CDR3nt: TGTGCCTGGAGTTCAGGGGTAGGCTACACCTTC; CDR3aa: CAWSSGVGYTF
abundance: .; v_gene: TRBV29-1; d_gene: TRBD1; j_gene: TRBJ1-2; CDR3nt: TGCAGCGTTGAAGATAGGACAGGGGGCAGATATGGCTACACCTTC; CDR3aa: CSVEDRTGGRYGYTF
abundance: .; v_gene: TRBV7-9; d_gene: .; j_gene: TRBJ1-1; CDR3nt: TGTGCCAGCAGGTCCGCTGCACTGAACACTGAAGCTTTCTTT; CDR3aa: CASRSAALNTEAFF
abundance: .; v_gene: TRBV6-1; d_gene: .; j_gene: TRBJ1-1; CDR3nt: TGTGCCAGCAGTGAAGGGACGAACACTGAAGCTTTCTTT; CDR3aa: CASSEGTNTEAFF
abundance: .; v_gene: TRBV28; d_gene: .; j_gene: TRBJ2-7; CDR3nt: TGTGCCAGCAGTTCGTACAGTTCCTACGAGCAGTACTTC; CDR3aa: CASSSYSSYEQYF
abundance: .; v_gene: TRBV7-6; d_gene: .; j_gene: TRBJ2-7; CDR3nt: TGTGCCAGCAGCCAATCCAGCTACGAGCAGTACTTC; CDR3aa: CASSQSSYEQYF
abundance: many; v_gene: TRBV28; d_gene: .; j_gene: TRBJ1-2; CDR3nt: TGTGCCAGCAGTTTATCTCCAGGGAAAAGTGGCTACACCTTC; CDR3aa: CASSLSPGKSGYTF
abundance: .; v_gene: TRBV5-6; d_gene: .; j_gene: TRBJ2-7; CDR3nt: TGTGCCAGCAGCTTGGACATATCCTACGAGCAGTACTTC; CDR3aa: CASSLDISYEQYF
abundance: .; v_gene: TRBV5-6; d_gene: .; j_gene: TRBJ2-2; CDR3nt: TGTGCCAGCAGCTTGGTTCAGAGGTCCACCGGGGAGCTGTTTTTT; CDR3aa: CASSLVQRSTGELFF
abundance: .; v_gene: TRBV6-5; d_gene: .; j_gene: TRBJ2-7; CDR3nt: TGTGCCAGCAGTTACTCGACCAACTACGAGCAGTACTTC; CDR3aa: CASSYSTNYEQYF
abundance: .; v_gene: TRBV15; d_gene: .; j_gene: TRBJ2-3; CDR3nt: TGTGCCACCAGCAGAGGCCAGGAGTCAGATACGCAGTATTTT; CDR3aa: CATSRGQESDTQYF
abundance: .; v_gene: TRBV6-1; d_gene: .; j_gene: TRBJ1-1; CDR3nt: TGTGCCAGCAGGAGCCTAGAGAACACTGAAGCTTTCTTT; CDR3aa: CASRSLENTEAFF
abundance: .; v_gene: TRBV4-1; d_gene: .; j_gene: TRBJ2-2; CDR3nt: TGCGCCAGCAGCTCCCAACAGGCGAACACCGGGGAGCTGTTTTTT; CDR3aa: CASSSQQANTGELFF
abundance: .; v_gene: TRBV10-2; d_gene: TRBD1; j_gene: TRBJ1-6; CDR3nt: TGCGCCAGCAGTACATCAGGGGGGAATTCACCCCTCCACTTT; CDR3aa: CASSTSGGNSPLHF
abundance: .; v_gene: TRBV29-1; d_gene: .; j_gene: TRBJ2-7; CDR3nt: TGCAGCGTTGTCACAGGGAGGGGGCTAGGGCAGTACTTC; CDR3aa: CSVVTGRGLGQYF
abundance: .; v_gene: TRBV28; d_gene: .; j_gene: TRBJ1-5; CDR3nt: TGTGCCAGCAGCCTGCCGCCCCAGGTCAGAAGCAATCAGCCCCAGCATTTT; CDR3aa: CASSLPPQVRSNQPQHF
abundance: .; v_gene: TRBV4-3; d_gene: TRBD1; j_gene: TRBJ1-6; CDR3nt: TGCGCCAGCAGCCAAGTCCCGGGACAGCATAATTCACCCCTCCACTTT; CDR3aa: CASSQVPGQHNSPLHF
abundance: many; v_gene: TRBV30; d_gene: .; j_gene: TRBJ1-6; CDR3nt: TGTGCCTGGAGTACCGGGGTTAATTCACCCCTCCACTTT; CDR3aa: CAWSTGVNSPLHF
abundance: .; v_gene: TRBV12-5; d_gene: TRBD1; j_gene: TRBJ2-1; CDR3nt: TGTGCTAGTGGTTTGGGATCCGGACAGGTGGGAGACAATGAGCAGTTCTTC; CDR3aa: CASGLGSGQVGDNEQFF
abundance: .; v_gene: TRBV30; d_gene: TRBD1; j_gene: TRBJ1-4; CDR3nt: TGTGCCTGGAGTGGGGGGACAGGAAACCGGTTTTTT; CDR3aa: CAWSGGTGNRFF
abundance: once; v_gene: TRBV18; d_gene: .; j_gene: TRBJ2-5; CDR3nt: TGTGCCAGCTCACTAAAGGAGACCCAGTACTTC; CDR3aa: CASSLKETQYF